This is a list of T cell receptor beta chains from one sample in a study of multiple sclerosis patients with progressive multifocal leukoencephalopathy. Here immunoSEQ multiplex PCR was the method, and the copy in TCRdb shows in-frame clones only, minus some. The data show some 31,000 clones, about 90% seen once. Here the sequenced sample was PBMCs, taken from a patient treated with natalizumab. The receptors were sampled from a human donor with multiple sclerosis. Each CDR3 is given without its conserved first and last residue. Fields, in order: D gene, J gene, V gene, CDR3 protein. The D gene is left open where the match is weak.

D: TRBD2; J: TRBJ2-3; V: TRBV10-1; CDR3: ASSKRLIEREGGPDTQY
D: -; J: TRBJ2-7; V: TRBV7-9; CDR3: ASRREGEQY
D: -; J: TRBJ2-3; V: TRBV5-6; CDR3: ASSHQGRIPDTQY
D: -; J: TRBJ1-5; V: TRBV15; CDR3: ATSRSAGGGQPQH
D: -; J: TRBJ1-1; V: TRBV6-5; CDR3: ASSYQGEATEAF
D: TRBD1; J: TRBJ1-1; V: TRBV7-6; CDR3: ASSPRTGNTEAF
D: TRBD1; J: TRBJ1-1; V: TRBV19; CDR3: ASSIGGQGARTEAF
D: TRBD2; J: TRBJ2-3; V: TRBV27; CDR3: ASSLRREGGSRTDTQY
D: -; J: TRBJ2-2; V: TRBV6-6; CDR3: ATRAPDGLNTGELF
D: -; J: TRBJ2-7; V: TRBV7-2; CDR3: ASSLDRRTFLNSYEQY
D: -; J: TRBJ1-2; V: TRBV6-1; CDR3: ASSNLGGYGYT
D: -; J: TRBJ1-2; V: TRBV7-9; CDR3: ASTIWGLGYT
D: -; J: TRBJ2-1; V: TRBV5-4; CDR3: ASSYRSYNEQF
D: TRBD1; J: -; V: TRBV7-8; CDR3: ASSLADRGLLGEQY
D: -; J: TRBJ2-1; V: TRBV7-2; CDR3: ASSRKAGLDYNEQF
D: -; J: TRBJ1-6; V: TRBV7-6; CDR3: ASRRDPSSYNSPLH
D: -; J: TRBJ1-3; V: TRBV6-5; CDR3: ASSYGGAAGNTIY
D: TRBD1; J: TRBJ2-2; V: TRBV7-3; CDR3: ASSSTGDSGELF